Listed here are 5 T cell receptor beta chains from one sample, sequenced in a study of T cell responses to AZD1222 COVID-19 vaccine. The method was immunoSEQ multiplex PCR; TCRdb's version includes in-frame clones alone and lacks a portion of them. The sample shows some 120,000 clones, around 86% of them seen only once. The sample consisted of peripheral blood, taken 28 days after the second AZD1222 dose. Receptors originate from an adult who received the AZD1222 COVID-19 vaccine.

The rearrangement links TRBV18 to TRBJ1-1; 8 bases line up with TRBD1. The ends lost 3 bases at V and 4 bases at J; junction bases unmatched: 7. The CDR3 spans 15 residues. Germline V lookup: CDR1 KGHSH, CDR2 LQKENI. CDR3 DNA sequence: TGTGCCAGCTCACCCAGTTCAGGGGGCTTCACTGAAGCTTTCTTT. This sequence encodes CASSPSSGGFTEAFF.

Only one count was recorded for this clone. J is TRBJ2-4 and V is TRBV25-1; 7 bases align to TRBD2. The CDR3 loop spans 15 amino acids. Germline V gene lookup returns CDR1 MGHDK and CDR2 SYGVNS. Germline trimming cut 6 bases from V and 0 bases from J; bases unmatched to any gene: 5. In DNA, the CDR3 is TGTGCCAGCAGGGGAGCGGGACTAGCCAAAAACATTCAGTACTTC. This sequence encodes CASRGAGLAKNIQYF.

The chain carries TRBV3-1 (or the pseudogene TRBV3-2) and TRBJ1-2; perhaps TRBD1 as D (6 bases). The V gene lost 2 bases and the J gene lost 4 bases, with 14 bases spanning the gap. The germline V gene encodes CDR1 LGHDT and CDR2 YNNKEL (reference sequence). This CDR3 spans 15 amino acids. CDR3 amino acids: CASSQPGVSAYGYTF. For the CDR3, the DNA is TGTGCCAGCAGCCAACCAGGGGTATCGGCCTATGGCTACACCTTC.

The gene calls are TRBV10-2 and TRBJ2-3; D call uncertain. Deletions cut 0 bases from V and 6 bases from J, with 10 bases between. The CDR3 covers 14 residues. The germline gives CDR1 WSHSY, CDR2 SAAADI. CDR3 residues: CASSESITTDTQYF. The CDR3 DNA follows: TGCGCCAGCAGTGAGTCAATAACGACGGATACGCAGTATTTT.

The rearrangement uses TRBV12-3 or TRBV12-4 and TRBJ1-1; D is possibly TRBD1 (5 bases). Trimming pared 0 bases from V and 7 bases from J, leaving 9 bases between. The length of the CDR3 is 13 residues. The CDR3 sequence: CASSLAGVGEAFF. As DNA, the CDR3 is TGTGCCAGCAGTTTAGCAGGGGTAGGTGAAGCTTTCTTT.